This TCR beta chain was sequenced during a study of Graves' ophthalmopathy and Graves' hyperthyroidism. This clonotype was seen at least ten times. CDR3 regions of TCR beta were amplified from RNA transcripts. Amplification began with first-round RT-PCR using HTBI primers, then second-round multiplex PCR was performed. TCRdb recomputed calls from the multiplex PCR reads with MiXCR, one row per CDR3 protein. The data hold about 340,000 distinct CDR3 sequences, with roughly 15% observed a single time. Moderate-to-severe activity, with CAS ≥3, NOSPECS ≥4 and duration under 3 months, characterized the donors with ophthalmopathy. The sample was peripheral blood. The receptor was isolated from an adult man with Graves' ophthalmopathy.

The CDR3: CASSFQGGELFF. CDR3 DNA sequence: TGTGCCAGCAGTTTCCAAGGCGGGGAGCTGTTTTTT. The chain carries TRBV12-3 or TRBV12-4 and TRBJ2-2, with no clear D. This CDR3 has 12 residues. Trimming pared 3 bases from V and 7 bases from J, leaving 6 bases between.